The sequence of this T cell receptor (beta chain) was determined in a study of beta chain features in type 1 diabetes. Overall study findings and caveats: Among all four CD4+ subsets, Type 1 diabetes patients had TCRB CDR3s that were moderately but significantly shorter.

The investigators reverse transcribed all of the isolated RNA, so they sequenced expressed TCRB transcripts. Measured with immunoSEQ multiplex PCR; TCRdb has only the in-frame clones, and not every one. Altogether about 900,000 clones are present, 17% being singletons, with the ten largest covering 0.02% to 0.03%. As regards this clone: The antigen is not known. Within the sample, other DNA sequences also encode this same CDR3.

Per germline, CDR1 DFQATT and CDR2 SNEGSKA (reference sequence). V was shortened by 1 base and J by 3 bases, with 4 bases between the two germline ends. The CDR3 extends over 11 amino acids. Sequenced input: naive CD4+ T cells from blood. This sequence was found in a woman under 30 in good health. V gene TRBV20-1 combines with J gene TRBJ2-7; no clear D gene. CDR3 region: CSARGDYEQYF. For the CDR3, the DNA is TGCAGTGCTAGAGGTGACTACGAGCAGTACTTC.